This TCR beta chain was sequenced for a study of blood T cell repertoires in COVID-19 (dated by TCRdb to 2018 to 2021). In the study overall: Samples from collaborators originated in the United States, Italy and Spain and spanned both the acute and convalescent phases of COVID-19. The material from the prospective study consisted of cDNA or gDNA derived from T cells, B-cell-depleted T cells, or PBMCs. Subjects who had been exposed to COVID-19, were actively infected with it, or had recovered from it provided the deeply sampled blood TCRbeta repertoires that made up the dataset. The repertoires were released in a freely available public database intended as a resource for research on the immune response to SARS-CoV-2. Samples came from the ongoing ImmuneRACE study (first 160 participants) plus 1,254 subjects from 6 global collaborators. A de-identified subject ID, COVID-19 status, age in years and sex were almost always included in the sample metadata. Where HLA class I and class II types were available, the types were taken from metadata supplied by the sample provider, not from assay-based typing. On the study overall, not on this receptor specifically: How much clinical and demographic metadata was included differed by source and by participant, and the metadata was provided uncurated.

Trimming leaves V shorter by 0 bases and J shorter by 10 bases, with the junction holding 10 bases beyond the gene matches. The CDR3 covers 15 residues, taking in both the cysteine and the phenylalanine. Of the read, only the CDR3 DNA is kept; its 45 bases are in frame from base 1. The germline V gene yields SGHDN for CDR1 and FVKESK for CDR2. The immunoSEQ Assay, a bias-controlled multiplex PCR, was used to amplify TCRbeta CDR3 regions from genomic DNA. Concerning the study's data processing: Within the assay, amplification of reference gene primers was used to estimate how many nucleated cells each sample contained. To quantify the absolute abundance of each unique TCRbeta CDR3 rearrangement, sequence reads were collapsed and filtered. For each sample, productive Simpson clonality was calculated as the square root of Simpson's diversity index across productive rearrangements. TCRdb retrieved this table from immuneACCESS and kept in-frame rearrangements only. Not all clones are present; in checked studies, unresolved V genes account for under half, and no reason is known for the remainder. That table furnishes V, J and clone size, whereas the DNA furnished D and trimming. Across this sample there are about 300,000 clones, with 85% to 90% seen only once. Over 1.2% of the sample belongs to the ten largest clones.

A second Seattle source provided samples from volunteer blood donors who had recovered from COVID-19. Each collaborating institution followed its own protocols to collect whole blood in K2EDTA tubes. Collaborator samples were shipped for TCRbeta analysis as frozen whole blood, isolated PBMCs, or DNA extracted from either sample type. To note about this clone: The target of this receptor is not known. No base-level quality is on record; no much larger clone is a single base apart.

Sequencing used peripheral blood. This sequence originates from a woman aged 40 to 50 who had recovered from COVID-19. The sequence is built from TRBV14 and TRBJ1-1, and TRBD1 matches 8 of the central bases. The DNA reads TGTGCCAGCAGCCAAGAACTATGGGCAGGGGGCGCAGCTTTCTTT. Translated, it gives CASSQELWAGGAAFF.